This TCR beta chain was retrieved from a study of blood T cell repertoires in COVID-19. Across the study: Whether acute or convalescent, the COVID-19 samples came from the United States, Italy and Spain. T cells, B-cell-depleted T cells, or PBMCs supplied cDNA or gDNA.

This CDR3 comprises 14 residues. V shed 1 base and J shed 2 bases, with 6 bases lying between them. Per germline, CDR1 SGHVS and CDR2 FQNEAQ. In the study's own analysis: Reference gene primer amplification yielded estimated nucleated cell counts. Data came from immunoSEQ multiplex PCR; TCRdb stores just in-frame clones and leaves some out. That table furnishes V, J and clone size, whereas the DNA furnished D and trimming. The sample carries about 74,000 clones, about 86% recorded once. The clonotype was recovered from a woman of 80 years or more with active or convalescent COVID-19. This sequence joins TRBV7-8 and TRBJ1-5; D remains ambiguous. The sequenced sample was peripheral blood. The CDR3 region is CASSLGLGNQPQHF. The DNA of the CDR3 is TGTGCCAGCAGCTTAGGTCTCGGCAATCAGCCCCAGCATTTT.